This T cell receptor (beta chain) stems from a study of cytomegalovirus exposure and HLA in healthy donors. CDR1 and CDR2 (germline): MNHNS, SASEGT. J was trimmed by 4 bases and V by 4 bases; bases with no gene match: 6. CDR3 length: 15 amino acids. Primers included in the PCR were 60 Vbeta and 13 Jbeta primers. Here immunoSEQ multiplex PCR was the method, and the copy in TCRdb shows in-frame clones only, minus some. Among about 130,000 clones, 81% were seen once, and the ten largest hold about 0.76%. Details on this clone: Antigen: not known.

Study observations and caveats: A later analysis by the authors found several of the most significant clusters apparently linked to common viral pathogens. Association of a missense DCLRE1C variant with TCR beta V- and J-gene trimming was reported in a later analysis.

The origin of this receptor is a man younger than 35 in good health and CMV-seronegative. The chain couples TRBV6-1 to TRBJ1-5; TRBD1 aligns across 8 bases. Sequenced material: PBMCs. CDR3 sequence reads: CASSVGQGRNQPQHF. The CDR3 DNA sequence: TGTGCCAGCAGTGTTGGACAGGGCCGGAATCAGCCCCAGCATTTT.